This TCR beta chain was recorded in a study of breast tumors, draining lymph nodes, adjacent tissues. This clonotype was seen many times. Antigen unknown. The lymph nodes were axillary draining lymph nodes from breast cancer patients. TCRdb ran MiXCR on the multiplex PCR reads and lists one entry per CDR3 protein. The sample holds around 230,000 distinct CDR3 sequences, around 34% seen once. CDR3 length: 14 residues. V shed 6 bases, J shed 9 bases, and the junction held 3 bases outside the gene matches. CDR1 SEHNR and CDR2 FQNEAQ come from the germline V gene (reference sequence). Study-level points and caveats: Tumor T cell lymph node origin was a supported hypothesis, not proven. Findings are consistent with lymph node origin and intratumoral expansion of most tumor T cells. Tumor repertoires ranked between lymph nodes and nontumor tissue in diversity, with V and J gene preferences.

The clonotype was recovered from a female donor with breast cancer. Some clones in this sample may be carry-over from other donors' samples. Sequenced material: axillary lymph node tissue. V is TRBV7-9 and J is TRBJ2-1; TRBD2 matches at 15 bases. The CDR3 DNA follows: TGTGCCAGCAGAGGGACTAGCGGGAGGATTGAGCAGTTCTTC. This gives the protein CASRGTSGRIEQFF.